This note documents a single T cell receptor (beta chain) sequence. What it binds is unknown. These data come from a study of OX40 agonist ivuxolimab in advanced cancers. General study findings and limits: At 0.1 to 3.0 mg/kg and by week 6, CD4+ and CD8+ T cells in the blood had expanded clonally. There were, on average, more expanded clones in CD8+ T cells than in CD4+.

Only in-frame clones appear in the TCRdb table, and some are missing; sequencing was by immunoSEQ multiplex PCR. Of tens of thousands of clones listed, roughly 82% were seen once; the top ten hold roughly 12%. The CDR3 is 15 amino acids. Looked up from germline, CDR1 is SGHTA and CDR2 is FQGNSA. V gave up 5 bases and J gave up 5 bases, with 17 bases separating them. The chain links TRBV7-2 to TRBJ2-3; D is unclear. Source: CD4+ or CD8+ T cells sorted from blood, taken in a trial of the OX40 agonist ivuxolimab. This clonotype originated in an adult with an advanced solid tumor such as melanoma, head and neck, liver or kidney cancer. CDR3 amino acids: CASSRNARERDTQYF. The CDR3 DNA follows: TGTGCCAGCAGCCGTAACGCCCGTGAGCGAGATACGCAGTATTTT.